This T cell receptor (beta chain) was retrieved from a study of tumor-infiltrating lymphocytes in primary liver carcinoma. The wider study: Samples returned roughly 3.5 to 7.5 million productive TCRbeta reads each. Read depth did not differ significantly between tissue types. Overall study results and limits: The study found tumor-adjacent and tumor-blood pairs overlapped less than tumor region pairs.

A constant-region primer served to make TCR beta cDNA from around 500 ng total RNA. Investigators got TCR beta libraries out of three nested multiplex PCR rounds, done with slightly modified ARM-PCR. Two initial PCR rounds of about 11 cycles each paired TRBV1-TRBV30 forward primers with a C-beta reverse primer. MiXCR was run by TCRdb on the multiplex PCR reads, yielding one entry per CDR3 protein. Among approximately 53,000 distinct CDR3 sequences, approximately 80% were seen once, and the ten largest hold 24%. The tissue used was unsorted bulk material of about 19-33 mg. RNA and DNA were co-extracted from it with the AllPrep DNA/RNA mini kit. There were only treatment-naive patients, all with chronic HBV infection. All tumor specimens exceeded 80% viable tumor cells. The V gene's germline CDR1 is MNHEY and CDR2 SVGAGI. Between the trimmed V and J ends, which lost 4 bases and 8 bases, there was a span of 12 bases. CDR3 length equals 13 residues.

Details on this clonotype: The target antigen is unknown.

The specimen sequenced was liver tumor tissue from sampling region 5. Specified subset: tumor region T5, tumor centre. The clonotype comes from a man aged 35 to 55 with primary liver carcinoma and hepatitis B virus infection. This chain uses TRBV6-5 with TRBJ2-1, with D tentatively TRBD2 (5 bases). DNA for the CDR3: TGTGCCAGCAGTTTCGGCGGGCTGGATGAGCAGTTCTTC. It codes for CASSFGGLDEQFF.